This TCR beta chain was recovered during a study of identifying expanded T cells in peripheral blood. Study-level points and caveats: Technical replicates showed 0.9 to 1.5 changed clones; roughly two weeks approximately 15; four weeks 19.

In germline, CDR1 is SGHTA, CDR2 FQGNSA. The length of the CDR3 is 13 residues. V was cut by 4 bases and J by 5 bases, with 11 bases left in between. Collection occurred without any documented infections or immune events in donors. Repertoires were generated with immunoSEQ multiplex PCR, while TCRdb's copy carries only in-frame clones and drops some. The profile shows approximately 90,000 clones, approximately 83% of them singletons. As for this clone: Its cognate antigen is unknown.

The receptor was isolated from a person between 18 and 70 years old in good health. Sequenced input: blood. The chain couples TRBV7-2 to TRBJ1-2; D gene unclear. In nucleotides, the CDR3 is TGTGCCAGCAGCTCCCGGTGGGGATATGGCTACACCTTC. Residues: CASSSRWGYGYTF.